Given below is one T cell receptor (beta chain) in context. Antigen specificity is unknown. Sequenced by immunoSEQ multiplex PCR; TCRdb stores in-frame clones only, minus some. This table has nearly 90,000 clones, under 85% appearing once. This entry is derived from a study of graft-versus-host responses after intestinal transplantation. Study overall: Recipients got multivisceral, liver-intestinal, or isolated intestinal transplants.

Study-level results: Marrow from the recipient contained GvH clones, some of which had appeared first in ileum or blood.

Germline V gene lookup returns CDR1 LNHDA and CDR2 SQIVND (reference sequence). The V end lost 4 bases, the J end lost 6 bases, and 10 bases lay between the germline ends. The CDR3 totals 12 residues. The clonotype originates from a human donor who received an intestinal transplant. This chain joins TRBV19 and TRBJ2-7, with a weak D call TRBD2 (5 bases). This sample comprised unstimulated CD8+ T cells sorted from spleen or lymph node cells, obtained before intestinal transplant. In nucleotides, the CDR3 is TGTGCCAGTAGTACTGGGGAGAGCGAGCAGTACTTC. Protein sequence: CASSTGESEQYF.